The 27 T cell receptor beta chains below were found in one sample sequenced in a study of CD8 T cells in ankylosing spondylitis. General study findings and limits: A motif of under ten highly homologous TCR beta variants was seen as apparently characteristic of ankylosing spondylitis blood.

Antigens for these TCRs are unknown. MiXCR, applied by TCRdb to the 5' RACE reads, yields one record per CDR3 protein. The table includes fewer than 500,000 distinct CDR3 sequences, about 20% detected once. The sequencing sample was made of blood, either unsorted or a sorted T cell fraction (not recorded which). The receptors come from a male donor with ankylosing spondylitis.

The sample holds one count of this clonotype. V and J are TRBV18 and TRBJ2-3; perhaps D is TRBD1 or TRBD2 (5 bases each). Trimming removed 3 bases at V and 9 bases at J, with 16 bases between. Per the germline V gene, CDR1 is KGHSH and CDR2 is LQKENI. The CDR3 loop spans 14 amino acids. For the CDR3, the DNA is TGTGCCAGCTCACCCGGGGCCATCGCTGGGACGCAGTATTTT. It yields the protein CASSPGAIAGTQYF.

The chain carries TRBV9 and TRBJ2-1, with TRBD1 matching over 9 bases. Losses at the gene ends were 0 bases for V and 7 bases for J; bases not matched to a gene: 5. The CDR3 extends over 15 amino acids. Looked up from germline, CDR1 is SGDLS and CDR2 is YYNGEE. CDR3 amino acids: CASSVGDRVTNEQFF. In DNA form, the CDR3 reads TGTGCCAGCAGCGTAGGGGACAGGGTCACTAATGAGCAGTTCTTC.

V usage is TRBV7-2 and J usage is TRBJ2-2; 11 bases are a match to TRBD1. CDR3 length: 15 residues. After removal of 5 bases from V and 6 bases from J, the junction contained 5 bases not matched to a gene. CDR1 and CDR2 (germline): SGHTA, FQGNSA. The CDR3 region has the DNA TGTGCCAGCAGCCCGGACAGGGGGCGAGCCGGGGAGCTGTTTTTT. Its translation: CASSPDRGRAGELFF. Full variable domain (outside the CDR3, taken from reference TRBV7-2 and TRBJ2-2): GAGVSQSPSNKVTEKGKDVELRCDPISGHTALYWYRQSLGQGLEFLIYFQGNSAPDKSGLPSDRFSAERTGGSVSTLTIQRTQQEDSAVYLCASSPDRGRAGELFFGEGSRLTVL.

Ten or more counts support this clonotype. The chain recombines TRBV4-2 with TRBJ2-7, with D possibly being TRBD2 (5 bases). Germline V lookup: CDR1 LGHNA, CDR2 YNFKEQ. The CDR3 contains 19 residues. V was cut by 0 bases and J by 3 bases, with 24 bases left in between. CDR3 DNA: TGTGCCAGCAGCCAAGATTCCCCTCGGGTTGGCGGGCCCGACTACGAGCAGTACTTC. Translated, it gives CASSQDSPRVGGPDYEQYF.

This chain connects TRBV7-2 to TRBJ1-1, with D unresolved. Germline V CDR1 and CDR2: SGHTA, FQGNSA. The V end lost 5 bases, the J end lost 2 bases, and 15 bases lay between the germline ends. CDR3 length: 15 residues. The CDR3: CASSASGVVNTEAFF. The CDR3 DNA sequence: TGTGCCAGCAGCGCCTCTGGGGTAGTTAACACTGAAGCTTTCTTT.

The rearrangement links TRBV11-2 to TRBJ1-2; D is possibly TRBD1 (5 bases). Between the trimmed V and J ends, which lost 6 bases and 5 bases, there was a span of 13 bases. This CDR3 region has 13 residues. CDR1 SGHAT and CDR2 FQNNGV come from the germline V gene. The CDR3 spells CASRGGGLYGYTF. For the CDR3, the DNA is TGTGCCAGCAGGGGCGGGGGACTTTATGGCTACACCTTC.

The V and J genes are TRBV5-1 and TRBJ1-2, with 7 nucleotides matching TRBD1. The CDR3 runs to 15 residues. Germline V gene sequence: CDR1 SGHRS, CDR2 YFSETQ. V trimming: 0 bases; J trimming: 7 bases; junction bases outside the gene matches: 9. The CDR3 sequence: CASSLGHRTGVGYTF. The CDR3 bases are TGCGCCAGCAGCTTGGGCCACCGTACAGGGGTTGGCTACACCTTC.

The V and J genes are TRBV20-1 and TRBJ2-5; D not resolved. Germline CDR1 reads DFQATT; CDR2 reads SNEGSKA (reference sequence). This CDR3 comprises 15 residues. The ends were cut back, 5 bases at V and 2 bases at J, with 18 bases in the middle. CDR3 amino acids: CSAYLESAAQETQYF. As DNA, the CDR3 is TGCAGTGCTTACCTTGAGTCCGCGGCGCAAGAGACCCAGTACTTC.

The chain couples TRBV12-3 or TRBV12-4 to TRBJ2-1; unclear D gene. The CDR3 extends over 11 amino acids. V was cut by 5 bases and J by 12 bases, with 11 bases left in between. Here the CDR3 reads CASSLLSRQFF. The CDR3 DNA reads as TGTGCCAGCAGTCTCCTCTCTCGGCAGTTCTTC.

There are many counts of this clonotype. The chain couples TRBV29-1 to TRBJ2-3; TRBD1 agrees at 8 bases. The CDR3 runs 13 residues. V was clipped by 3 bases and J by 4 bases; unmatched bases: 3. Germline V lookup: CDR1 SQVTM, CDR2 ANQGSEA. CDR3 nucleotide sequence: TGCAGCGTTGAGCAGGGGGCGTCAGATACGCAGTATTTT. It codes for CSVEQGASDTQYF.

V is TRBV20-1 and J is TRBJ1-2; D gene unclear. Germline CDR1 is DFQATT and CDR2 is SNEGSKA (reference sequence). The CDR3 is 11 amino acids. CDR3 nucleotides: TGCAGGGGTCTTGGGTTCTATGGCTACACCTTC. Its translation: CRGLGFYGYTF.

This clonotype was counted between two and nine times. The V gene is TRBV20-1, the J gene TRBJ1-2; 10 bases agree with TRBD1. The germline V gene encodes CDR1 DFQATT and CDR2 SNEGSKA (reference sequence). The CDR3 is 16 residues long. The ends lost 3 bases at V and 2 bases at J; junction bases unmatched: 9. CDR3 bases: TGCAGTGCTAGTCCCATGGGACAGGGGCCCAACTATGGCTACACCTTC. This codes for CSASPMGQGPNYGYTF.

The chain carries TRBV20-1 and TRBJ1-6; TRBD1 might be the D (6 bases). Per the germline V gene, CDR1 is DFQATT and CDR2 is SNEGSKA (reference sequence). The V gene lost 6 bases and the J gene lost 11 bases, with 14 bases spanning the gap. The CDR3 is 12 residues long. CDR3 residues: CSARGADPPLHF. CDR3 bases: TGCAGTGCCCGGGGGGCGGATCCACCCCTCCACTTT.

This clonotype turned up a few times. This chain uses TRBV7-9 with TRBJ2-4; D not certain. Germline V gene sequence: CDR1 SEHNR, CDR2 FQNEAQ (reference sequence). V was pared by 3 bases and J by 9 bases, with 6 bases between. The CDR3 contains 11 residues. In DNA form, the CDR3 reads TGTGCCAGCAGCTTTAAGGTCATTCAGTACTTC. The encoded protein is CASSFKVIQYF.

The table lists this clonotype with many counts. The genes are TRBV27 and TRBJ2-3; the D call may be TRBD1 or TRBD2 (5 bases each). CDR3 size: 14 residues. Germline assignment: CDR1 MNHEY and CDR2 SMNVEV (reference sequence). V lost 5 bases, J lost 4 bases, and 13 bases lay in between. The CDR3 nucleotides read TGTGCCAGCAGTCCGGGACCTATGTCAGATACGCAGTATTTT. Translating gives CASSPGPMSDTQYF.

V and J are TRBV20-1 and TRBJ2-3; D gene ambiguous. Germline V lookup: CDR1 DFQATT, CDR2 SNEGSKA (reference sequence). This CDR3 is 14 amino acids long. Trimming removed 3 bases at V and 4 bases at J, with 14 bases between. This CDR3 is CSASLPRFSDTQYF. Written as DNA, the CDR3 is TGCAGTGCTAGCCTGCCCCGATTTTCAGATACGCAGTATTTT.

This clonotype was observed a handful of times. This CDR3 reads CSVEVTGGNTEAFF. The CDR3 coding sequence is TGCAGCGTTGAAGTGACAGGGGGTAACACTGAAGCTTTCTTT. This chain joins TRBV29-1 and TRBJ1-1, with 9 bases that match TRBD1. CDR1 SQVTM and CDR2 ANQGSEA come from the germline V gene. This CDR3 has 14 residues. Trimming removed 1 base from V and 2 bases from J; junction bases left unmatched: 2.

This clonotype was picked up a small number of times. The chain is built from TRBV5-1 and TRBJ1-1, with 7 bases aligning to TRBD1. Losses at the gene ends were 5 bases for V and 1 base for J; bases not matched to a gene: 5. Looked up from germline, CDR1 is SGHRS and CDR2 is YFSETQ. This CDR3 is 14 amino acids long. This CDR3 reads CASRLDRTNTEAFF. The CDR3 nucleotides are TGCGCCAGCAGGCTGGACAGGACGAACACTGAAGCTTTCTTT.

DNA of the CDR3: TGCAGTGCTAGAGGCAATTGGGCCTACGAGCAGTACTTC. Protein sequence: CSARGNWAYEQYF. The chain links TRBV20-1 to TRBJ2-7; D gene uncertain. Germline values: CDR1 DFQATT, CDR2 SNEGSKA (reference sequence). Trimming cost V 1 base and J 2 bases, with 9 bases left between them. The CDR3 sequence is 13 residues long.

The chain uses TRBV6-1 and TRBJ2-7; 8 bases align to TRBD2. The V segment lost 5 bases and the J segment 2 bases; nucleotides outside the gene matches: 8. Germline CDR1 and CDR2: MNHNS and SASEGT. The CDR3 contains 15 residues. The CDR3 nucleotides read TGTGCCAGCAGTCATACTAGCGGCGAGACCTACGAGCAGTACTTC. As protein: CASSHTSGETYEQYF.

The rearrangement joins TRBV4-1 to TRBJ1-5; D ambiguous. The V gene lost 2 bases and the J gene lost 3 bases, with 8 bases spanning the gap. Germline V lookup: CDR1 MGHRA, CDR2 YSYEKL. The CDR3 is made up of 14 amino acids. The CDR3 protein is CASSQRALNQPQHF. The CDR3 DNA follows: TGCGCCAGCAGCCAAAGGGCCCTCAATCAGCCCCAGCATTTT.

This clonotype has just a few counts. CDR3 region: CASIDGGRETQYF. CDR3 DNA: TGTGCCAGCATTGACGGGGGCCGGGAGACCCAGTACTTC. The chain employs TRBV28 and TRBJ2-5; D possibly uses TRBD1 or TRBD2 (6 bases each). The germline gives CDR1 MDHEN, CDR2 SYDVKM. The CDR3 runs to 13 residues. V was clipped by 7 bases and J by 5 bases, with 14 bases between them.

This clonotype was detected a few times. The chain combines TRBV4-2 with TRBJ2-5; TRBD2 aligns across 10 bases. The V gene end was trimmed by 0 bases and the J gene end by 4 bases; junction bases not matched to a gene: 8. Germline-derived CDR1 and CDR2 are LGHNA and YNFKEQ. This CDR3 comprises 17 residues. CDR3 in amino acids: CASSQDMLAGELETQYF. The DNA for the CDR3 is TGTGCCAGCAGCCAAGACATGCTAGCGGGAGAACTAGAGACCCAGTACTTC.

In DNA, the CDR3 is TGTGCCAGCAGTTTGTGGCGGTCCGGGGAGCTGTTTTTT. This sequence encodes CASSLWRSGELFF. This chain links TRBV28 with TRBJ2-2; D is undetermined. The CDR3 consists of 13 residues. Germline CDR1 is MDHEN and CDR2 is SYDVKM. The V and J ends lost 3 bases and 6 bases respectively, with 8 bases between them.

In nucleotides, the CDR3 is TGTGCCAGCAGCTTTGCGGGAGTAAAGGGGGAGACCCAGTACTTC. Amino acid sequence: CASSFAGVKGETQYF. The chain joins TRBV7-2 to TRBJ2-5; the match to TRBD2 covers 7 bases. J was trimmed by 5 bases and V by 3 bases; bases with no gene match: 9. Per germline, CDR1 SGHTA and CDR2 FQGNSA. The CDR3 length is 15 residues.

CDR3 amino acids: CASSLTSRYNEQFF. The CDR3 nucleotides read TGTGCCAGCAGCTTAACCAGTAGGTACAATGAGCAGTTCTTC. J is TRBJ2-1 and V is TRBV7-9; no clear D gene. V shed 2 bases and J shed 4 bases, with 9 bases lying between them. In germline, CDR1 is SEHNR, CDR2 FQNEAQ (reference sequence). The CDR3 runs to 14 residues. The full variable domain, rest sourced from reference TRBV7-9 and TRBJ2-1, is DTGVSQNPRHKITKRGQNVTFRCDPISEHNRLYWYRQTLGQGPEFLTYFQNEAQLEKSRLLSDRFSAERPKGSFSTLEIQRTEQGDSAMYLCASSLTSRYNEQFFGPGTRLTVL.

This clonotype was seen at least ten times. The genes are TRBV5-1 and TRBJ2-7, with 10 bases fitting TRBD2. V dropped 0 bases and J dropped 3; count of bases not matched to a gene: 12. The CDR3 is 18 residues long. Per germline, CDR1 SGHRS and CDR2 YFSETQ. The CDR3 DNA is TGCGCCAGCAGCTTGGGGGCTAGCGGGAGTCATAATATCTACGAGCAGTACTTC. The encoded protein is CASSLGASGSHNIYEQYF.